These 28 T cell receptor beta chains originate from one sample sequenced in a study of T cell repertoires in aging, cancer and after chemotherapy. Amplification of TCR beta used genomic DNA extracted from peripheral blood. Multiplex touch-down PCR with TRB-A/B primers amplified rearranged V-D-J TRB sequences. TCRdb independently ran MiXCR on the multiplex PCR reads; one entry per CDR3 protein. The sample holds about 5,200 distinct CDR3 sequences, about 25% seen once. The sequenced sample consisted of blood. The receptors were sampled from a human donor in good health.

In this sample, this clonotype is medium-sized. The V call is TRBV18, the J call TRBJ2-7, with 9 bases lining up with TRBD1. V was clipped by 3 bases and J by 6 bases; unmatched bases: 15. Germline CDR1 reads KGHSH; CDR2 reads LQKENI. This CDR3 is 17 amino acids long. The CDR3 is CASSPLGTGWLRGEQYF. In nucleotides, the CDR3 is TGTGCCAGCTCACCTCTCGGGACAGGGTGGCTAAGAGGCGAGCAGTACTTC.

In this sample, this clonotype turned up a few times. V and J are TRBV28 and TRBJ1-4; no clear D gene. This CDR3 is 14 amino acids long. Germline lookup yields CDR1 MDHEN and CDR2 SYDVKM. The V and J ends lost 1 base and 5 bases respectively, with 8 bases between them. CDR3 bases: TGTGCCAGCAGTTTATCACCTTCAAATGAAAAACTGTTTTTT. It yields the protein CASSLSPSNEKLFF.

This clonotype is categorized as medium-sized. V and J are TRBV18 and TRBJ1-1; D may be TRBD1 (5 bases). The V gene's germline CDR1 is KGHSH and CDR2 LQKENI. This CDR3 has 14 residues. V was clipped by 2 bases and J by 0 bases, with 7 bases between them. CDR3 amino acids: CASSPGTLNTEAFF. In DNA, the CDR3 is TGTGCCAGCTCACCAGGGACGTTGAACACTGAAGCTTTCTTT.

This chain joins TRBV7-2 and TRBJ2-3; the D gene is possibly TRBD1 (6 bases). CDR1 and CDR2 (germline): SGHTA, FQGNSA. V lost 7 bases, J lost 3 bases, and 17 bases lay in between. There are 15 residues in the CDR3. This chain's CDR3 is CASTIRDIGTDTQYF. The CDR3 nucleotides read TGTGCCAGCACTATCCGGGACATCGGAACAGATACGCAGTATTTT. Combining the CDR3 with reference TRBV7-2 and TRBJ2-3 gives the whole variable domain GAGVSQSPSNKVTEKGKDVELRCDPISGHTALYWYRQSLGQGLEFLIYFQGNSAPDKSGLPSDRFSAERTGGSVSTLTIQRTQQEDSAVYLCASTIRDIGTDTQYFGPGTRLTVL.

Sample share makes this clonotype medium-sized. The gene calls are TRBV6-5 and TRBJ1-3; the D gene is possibly TRBD1 (5 bases). Trimming removed 4 bases from V and 4 bases from J, with 17 bases in between. The V gene's germline CDR1 is MNHEY and CDR2 SVGAGI. The CDR3 has 16 amino acids. CDR3 sequence reads: CASSSARGASGNTIYF. The CDR3 DNA reads as TGTGCCAGCAGTTCTGCCCGGGGCGCGAGCGGAAACACCATATATTTT.

In this sample, this clonotype turned up a few times. The chain joins TRBV6-6 to TRBJ1-5; a weak D match, TRBD1 (5 bases). Germline loops: CDR1 MNHNY, CDR2 SVGAGI (reference sequence). This CDR3 is 15 amino acids long. V dropped 7 bases and J dropped 3 bases, with 16 bases sitting between them. CDR3 DNA sequence: TGTGCCAGCACTCCGAACGGGGCCGTCAATCAGCCCCAGCATTTT. Protein sequence: CASTPNGAVNQPQHF.

This clonotype qualifies as medium-sized. This rearrangement joins TRBV6-2 or TRBV6-3 to TRBJ1-5, with TRBD1 as a possible D gene (5 bases). This CDR3 comprises 15 residues. The V end lost 6 bases, the J end lost 0 bases, and 12 bases lay between the germline ends. Germline CDR1 MNHEY, CDR2 SVGEGT. CDR3: CASSYRFHSNQPQHF. The CDR3 region has the DNA TGTGCCAGCAGCTACAGGTTTCATAGCAATCAGCCCCAGCATTTT.

This chain joins TRBV7-9 and TRBJ1-2; 7 bases map to TRBD1. The V and J ends lost 4 bases and 1 base, in that order; junction bases with no gene match: 12. The CDR3 has 17 residues. Germline V gives CDR1 SEHNR, CDR2 FQNEAQ (reference sequence). In DNA form, the CDR3 reads TGTGCCAGCAGCTACCCGACAGGGCGAGTAGTTAACTATGGCTACACCTTC. Encoded protein: CASSYPTGRVVNYGYTF. Full variable domain (remainder filled in from reference TRBV7-9 and TRBJ1-2): DTGVSQNPRHKITKRGQNVTFRCDPISEHNRLYWYRQTLGQGPEFLTYFQNEAQLEKSRLLSDRFSAERPKGSFSTLEIQRTEQGDSAMYLCASSYPTGRVVNYGYTFGSGTRLTVV.

This clonotype was counted only a few times. One end of the junction does not line up with germline, which may come from a read error. The chain uses TRBV5-4 and TRBJ2-2; weak D call: TRBD2 (6 bases). The CDR3 extends over 15 amino acids. In germline, CDR1 is SGHNT, CDR2 YYREEE (reference sequence). The CDR3 nucleotides read TGTGCCAGAAGCTTGGCCGGAGGGGAGGTCGGGGAGCTGTTTTTT. Protein: CARSLAGGEVGELFF.

The CDR3 DNA reads as TGTGCCAGCAGCCTATGGGCTAGCGGGATCGGCGAGCAGTTCTTC. It is translated as CASSLWASGIGEQFF. The chain is built from TRBV28 and TRBJ2-1, with 9 bases that match TRBD2. V trimming: 6 bases; J trimming: 10 bases; junction bases outside the gene matches: 13. The CDR3 is 15 amino acids. Germline V gene sequence: CDR1 MDHEN, CDR2 SYDVKM.

The chain has TRBV4-1 and TRBJ1-1; tentative D call: TRBD1 (5 bases). Germline assignment: CDR1 MGHRA and CDR2 YSYEKL. This CDR3 is built from 15 residues. Trimming cost V 3 bases and J 1 base, with 12 bases left between them. CDR3 sequence reads: CASSQGWGENTEAFF. CDR3 in DNA: TGCGCCAGCAGCCAGGGGTGGGGGGAGAACACTGAAGCTTTCTTT.

Remarks on this clonotype: A read error may explain this, as a much larger clone is one base away. The chain has TRBV5-4 and TRBJ1-5; TRBD1 matches 7 bases. The CDR3 consists of 17 residues. Germline CDR1 is SGHNT and CDR2 is YYREEE (reference sequence). CDR3 amino acids: CASSSTGKQGSNQPQNF. CDR3 DNA: TGTGCCAGCAGTTCCACCGGAAAACAGGGGAGCAATCAGCCCCAGAATTTT.

In this sample, this clonotype turned up a few times. The gene calls are TRBV12-3 or TRBV12-4 and TRBJ2-5, with D perhaps TRBD2 (6 bases). This CDR3 is 14 amino acids long. Trimming stripped 7 bases from V and 0 bases from J, with 12 bases between. Here the CDR3 DNA reads TGTGCCAGCACCCCTTCTAGCGACCAAGAGACCCAGTACTTC. Translation: CASTPSSDQETQYF.

This clonotype was found a few times. This sequence joins TRBV12-3 or TRBV12-4 and TRBJ2-3; a weak D match, TRBD2 (5 bases). This CDR3 spans 15 amino acids. V lost 7 bases and J lost 3, with 17 bases in between. CDR3 residues: CASIRAGAVTDTQYF. For the CDR3, the DNA is TGTGCCAGCATCCGGGCCGGAGCGGTGACAGATACGCAGTATTTT.

This clonotype appeared a few times. The V and J genes are TRBV7-9 and TRBJ2-3; D not certain. The CDR3 spans 14 residues. Trimming removed 1 base from V and 2 bases from J, with 7 bases in between. The germline V gene encodes CDR1 SEHNR and CDR2 FQNEAQ (reference sequence). The CDR3 bases are TGTGCCAGCAGCTTAGTGCATAACACAGATACGCAGTATTTT. This gives the protein CASSLVHNTDTQYF.

This clonotype appeared a few times. The junction departs from the called germline gene at one end, perhaps through a read error. V gene TRBV5-4 combines with J gene TRBJ1-1; D not resolved. Germline loops: CDR1 SGHNT, CDR2 YYREEE (reference sequence). CDR3 length: 12 residues. The CDR3 bases are TGTGCCAGCAGCTCGGCCTTGGCTCCGGGAAACTTT. As protein: CASSSALAPGNF.

V and J are TRBV7-2 and TRBJ1-1; D is unresolved. Germline V gene lookup returns CDR1 SGHTA and CDR2 FQGNSA. Trimming left V 1 base short and J 2 bases short, with 8 bases between. This CDR3 spans 14 amino acids. CDR3 DNA: TGTGCCAGCAGCTTAGGTACCCAAAACACTGAAGCTTTCTTT. Encoded protein: CASSLGTQNTEAFF.

Within the sample, this clonotype is medium-sized. This chain uses TRBV6-5 with TRBJ1-1; D may be TRBD1 (5 bases). The CDR3 contains 16 residues. The V end lost 6 bases, the J end lost 1 base, and 18 bases lay between the germline ends. Germline CDR1 MNHEY, CDR2 SVGAGI. CDR3 in DNA: TGTGCCAGCAGCCCTATGAGGGGCGCGAGGAACACTGAAGCTTTCTTT. Encoded protein: CASSPMRGARNTEAFF.

The rearrangement uses TRBV6-2 or TRBV6-3 and TRBJ2-2, with 16 bases aligning to TRBD2. CDR1 is MNHEY, CDR2 SVGEGT, per germline. The CDR3 totals 16 residues. Losses at the gene ends were 2 bases for V and 6 bases for J; bases not matched to a gene: 0. The chain's CDR3 is CASSYGTSGGAGELFF. The CDR3 region has the DNA TGTGCCAGCAGTTACGGGACTAGCGGGGGGGCCGGGGAGCTGTTTTTT.

As regards this clonotype: An end of the junction differs from the germline gene, which may be a read error. V is TRBV7-2 and J is TRBJ1-1; D is undetermined. Germline CDR1 is SGHTA and CDR2 is FQGNSA. The CDR3 is 15 amino acids. This CDR3 is CANSPVTSVNTEAFF. CDR3 coding DNA: TGTGCCAACAGCCCCGTGACCTCGGTGAACACTGAAGCTTTCTTT.

The chain has TRBV5-1 and TRBJ2-1; 8 bases align to TRBD2. Germline CDR1 SGHRS, CDR2 YFSETQ. Trimming took 7 bases from V and 7 from J; bases not matched to a gene: 10. The length of the CDR3 is 14 residues. The CDR3 region is CASVPGGRTNEQFF. CDR3 nucleotide sequence: TGCGCCAGCGTGCCGGGGGGGCGAACGAATGAGCAGTTCTTC. Together with reference TRBV5-1 and TRBJ2-1, the CDR3 gives the full variable domain: KAGVTQTPRYLIKTRGQQVTLSCSPISGHRSVSWYQQTPGQGLQFLFEYFSETQRNKGNFPGRFSGRQFSNSRSEMNVSTLELGDSALYLCASVPGGRTNEQFFGPGTRLTVL.

This clonotype ranks as medium-sized. This sequence joins TRBV5-5 and TRBJ1-6; tentative D call: TRBD1 (6 bases). The CDR3 is 15 residues long. V was pared by 0 bases and J by 5 bases, with 9 bases between. CDR1 and CDR2 (germline): SGHKS, YYEKEE (reference sequence). CDR3 amino acids: CASSLVRTDNSPLHF. The DNA for the CDR3 is TGTGCCAGCAGCTTGGTACGGACAGATAATTCACCCCTCCACTTT.

This clonotype is categorized as medium-sized. The chain couples TRBV6-1 to TRBJ1-1, with 8 nucleotides matching TRBD1. The J segment lost 5 bases and the V segment lost 5 bases, leaving 7 bases of the junction unmatched. The CDR3 spans 14 residues. Germline values: CDR1 MNHNS, CDR2 SASEGT. CDR3 sequence: CASSFDRGGTEAFF. DNA of the CDR3: TGTGCCAGCAGTTTTGACAGGGGTGGGACTGAAGCTTTCTTT.

This clonotype came up a few times. This chain links TRBV7-9 with TRBJ2-5; D possibly corresponds to TRBD2 (6 bases). Trimming took off 6 bases at V and 4 bases at J, with 21 bases between the two ends. CDR3 size: 16 residues. Germline V gene sequence: CDR1 SEHNR, CDR2 FQNEAQ (reference sequence). Here the CDR3 DNA reads TGTGCCAGCAGTCACATCTTAGGGCACGGGGGAGAGACCCAGTACTTC. As protein: CASSHILGHGGETQYF.

By frequency in the sample, this clonotype is medium-sized. This chain joins TRBV19 and TRBJ2-3; TRBD2 matches at 7 bases. Germline CDR1 and CDR2: LNHDA and SQIVND (reference sequence). The CDR3 contains 14 residues. Losses at the gene ends were 6 bases for V and 3 bases for J; bases not matched to a gene: 6. This CDR3 reads CASSGSGETDTQYF. Written as DNA, the CDR3 is TGTGCCAGTAGCGGGAGCGGGGAGACAGATACGCAGTATTTT.

By share of the sample, this clonotype is medium-sized. The chain carries TRBV27 and TRBJ2-1, with 13 bases lining up with TRBD2. The germline V gene has CDR1 MNHEY and CDR2 SMNVEV (reference sequence). V lost 5 bases, J lost 7 bases, and 8 bases stayed unmatched. CDR3 length: 16 residues. The CDR3 is CASSLITSGRVNEQFF. In DNA form, the CDR3 reads TGTGCCAGCAGTCTAATAACTAGCGGGAGGGTGAATGAGCAGTTCTTC.

This clonotype is termed medium-sized. The rearrangement uses TRBV19 and TRBJ1-2, with 8 bases identical to TRBD1. The CDR3 consists of 15 residues. Germline CDR1 LNHDA, CDR2 SQIVND (reference sequence). With V trimmed by 1 base and J by 3 bases, 4 bases remained unmatched. CDR3 DNA: TGTGCCAGTAGTATAGCGGGGACAGGATACTATGGCTACACCTTC. Its translation is CASSIAGTGYYGYTF.

DNA for the CDR3: TGTGCCAGCACCCCCGAGGCGGTTTCTAACTATGGCTACACCTTC. Protein: CASTPEAVSNYGYTF. V is TRBV7-2 and J is TRBJ1-2; D is unclear. The V end lost 7 bases, the J end lost 0 bases, and 15 bases lay between the germline ends. CDR1 is SGHTA, CDR2 FQGNSA, per germline. This CDR3 has 15 amino acids. The whole variable domain, remainder taken from reference TRBV7-2 and TRBJ1-2, is GAGVSQSPSNKVTEKGKDVELRCDPISGHTALYWYRQSLGQGLEFLIYFQGNSAPDKSGLPSDRFSAERTGGSVSTLTIQRTQQEDSAVYLCASTPEAVSNYGYTFGSGTRLTVV.